The 29 T cell receptor beta chains given below trace back to one sample, sequenced in a study of blood T cell repertoires in COVID-19. Repertoires were generated with immunoSEQ multiplex PCR, while TCRdb's copy carries only in-frame clones and drops some. The table lists hundreds of thousands of clones, 75% to 90% of them singletons. The material sequenced was PBMCs or T cells enriched from blood (not recorded which). All receptors derive from a young woman who had recovered from COVID-19.

The rearrangement uses TRBV19 and TRBJ1-5, with 10 nucleotides matching TRBD1. CDR3 length equals 16 residues. Germline V gene sequence: CDR1 LNHDA, CDR2 SQIVND (reference sequence). Unmatched junction bases numbered 6, after V lost 4 bases and J lost 3 bases. CDR3 region: CASSNPDRGNNQPQHF. Here the CDR3 DNA reads TGTGCCAGTAGTAATCCGGACAGGGGGAACAATCAGCCCCAGCATTTT. The complete variable domain, with remaining parts taken from reference TRBV19 and TRBJ1-5, reads DGGITQSPKYLFRKEGQNVTLSCEQNLNHDAMYWYRQDPGQGLRLIYYSQIVNDFQKGDIAEGYSVSREKKESFPLTVTSAQKNPTAFYLCASSNPDRGNNQPQHFGDGTRLSIL.

The V call is TRBV7-9, the J call TRBJ1-1; 8 bases match TRBD1. The CDR3 loop spans 15 amino acids. Germline CDR1 is SEHNR and CDR2 is FQNEAQ (reference sequence). Losses at the gene ends were 1 base for V and 2 bases for J; bases not matched to a gene: 3. The CDR3 DNA reads TGTGCCAGCAGCTTAGGGGACAGGCCAAACACTGAAGCTTTCTTT. Its protein product is CASSLGDRPNTEAFF.

This rearrangement joins TRBV18 to TRBJ1-1, with D possibly matching TRBD1 (6 bases). Between the trimmed V and J ends, which lost 8 bases and 1 base, there was a span of 17 bases. From germline, CDR1 is KGHSH and CDR2 LQKENI. This CDR3 has 15 residues. The CDR3 DNA sequence: TGTGCCAGCCGGTCACGAGTCAGGGGGAACACTGAAGCTTTCTTT. Its protein product is CASRSRVRGNTEAFF.

The V call is TRBV5-1, the J call TRBJ1-1, with D uncertain. CDR1 and CDR2 (germline): SGHRS, YFSETQ. CDR3 length: 12 residues. Trimming cost V 0 bases and J 9 bases, with 9 bases left between them. CDR3: CASSLAESQAFF. CDR3 coding DNA: TGCGCCAGCAGCTTGGCCGAGTCCCAAGCTTTCTTT.

V and J are TRBV4-1 and TRBJ2-7; 7 bases map to TRBD2. V lost 1 base and J lost 0; bases outside the gene matches: 12. The CDR3 contains 18 residues. Germline-derived CDR1 and CDR2 are MGHRA and YSYEKL. The CDR3 reads CASSQVGPQGGSSYEQYF. The CDR3 nucleotides are TGCGCCAGCAGCCAAGTAGGACCTCAAGGCGGGAGCTCCTACGAGCAGTACTTC.

This chain uses TRBV29-1 with TRBJ1-1; D is unresolved. This CDR3 is built from 10 residues. Germline loops: CDR1 SQVTM, CDR2 ANQGSEA. With 4 bases removed from V and 7 bases from J, the gap between germline ends came to 7 bases. This CDR3 reads CSVVLNEAFF. The DNA for the CDR3 is TGCAGCGTTGTTTTAAATGAAGCTTTCTTT.

The chain joins TRBV10-3 to TRBJ1-2; D call uncertain. Germline values: CDR1 ENHRY, CDR2 SYGVKD. Trimming took 4 bases from V and 8 from J, leaving 14 bases between them. The CDR3 is 13 amino acids. The CDR3 sequence is CAISAQPGEGYTF. Written as DNA, the CDR3 is TGTGCCATCAGTGCACAGCCCGGGGAAGGCTACACCTTC.

This clone was seen only a few times. The chain uses TRBV11-1 and TRBJ1-1; a weak D match, TRBD1 (6 bases). Germline V lookup: CDR1 SGHAT, CDR2 FQDESV (reference sequence). Trimming took 3 bases from V and 9 from J, leaving 11 bases between them. This CDR3 has 12 amino acids. The CDR3 sequence is CASSLQGRKAFF. In DNA form, the CDR3 reads TGTGCCAGCAGCTTGCAGGGGCGAAAAGCTTTCTTT.

This chain connects TRBV2 to TRBJ1-5; D might be TRBD1 (5 bases). CDR3 size: 14 residues. Germline V gives CDR1 SNHLY, CDR2 FYNNEI. Trimming removed 3 bases from V and 3 bases from J, with 9 bases in between. The CDR3 region has the DNA TGTGCCAGCAGTGAGTGGGGCCTCAATCAGCCCCAGCATTTT. It translates to CASSEWGLNQPQHF.

The chain links TRBV7-8 to TRBJ1-2; TRBD1 might be the D (6 bases). Trimming removed 6 bases from V and 2 bases from J, with 16 bases in between. CDR3 length equals 15 residues. Germline V gene lookup returns CDR1 SGHVS and CDR2 FQNEAQ. CDR3 sequence: CASRPGLQGNYGYTF. The CDR3 region has the DNA TGTGCCAGCAGACCCGGGCTACAGGGAAACTATGGCTACACCTTC. Using reference TRBV7-8 and TRBJ1-2 for the parts outside the CDR3, the full variable domain is GAGVSQSPRYKVAKRGQDVALRCDPISGHVSLFWYQQALGQGPEFLTYFQNEAQLDKSGLPSDRFFAERPEGSVSTLKIQRTQQEDSAVYLCASRPGLQGNYGYTFGSGTRLTVV.

This clone was counted once. This chain uses TRBV18 with TRBJ1-4, with no clear D. Germline lookup yields CDR1 KGHSH and CDR2 LQKENI. Trimming took 7 bases from V and 1 from J, leaving 10 bases between them. The CDR3 runs to 14 residues. CDR3 coding DNA: TGTGCCAGCTGGGCAGACGGAACTAATGAAAAACTGTTTTTT. Translation gives CASWADGTNEKLFF.

This sequence joins TRBV29-1 and TRBJ2-7, with D tentatively TRBD2 (5 bases). The CDR3 runs 13 residues. The V end lost 8 bases, the J end lost 5 bases, and 19 bases lay between the germline ends. CDR1 and CDR2 (germline): SQVTM, ANQGSEA. DNA of the CDR3: TGCAGCCCCCCACCCCAGGAGGAGAACGAGCAGTACTTC. Protein sequence: CSPPPQEENEQYF.

In DNA, the CDR3 is TGTGCCAGCAGCCGCCCAAGGGCGGGGGGTGGCACCGGGGAGCTGTTTTTT. Amino acids: CASSRPRAGGGTGELFF. This sequence joins TRBV4-2 and TRBJ2-2; 8 nucleotides align to TRBD2. This CDR3 has 17 residues. Per germline, CDR1 LGHNA and CDR2 YNFKEQ. Trimming took 4 bases from V and 4 from J; bases not matched to a gene: 11.

This clone has just a few counts. J is TRBJ1-6 and V is TRBV27; D gene uncertain. V lost 5 bases and J lost 13, with 15 bases in between. The CDR3 totals 13 residues. From germline, CDR1 is MNHEY and CDR2 SMNVEV (reference sequence). The DNA for the CDR3 is TGTGCCAGCAGTCTGCTACAGACCTCCCCCCTCCACTTT. This encodes CASSLLQTSPLHF.

J is TRBJ2-7 and V is TRBV3-1 (or the pseudogene TRBV3-2); tentatively, D is TRBD2 (5 bases). The CDR3 is 14 amino acids. V dropped 4 bases and J dropped 7 bases, with 17 bases sitting between them. Germline loops: CDR1 LGHDT, CDR2 YNNKEL (reference sequence). The CDR3 DNA is TGTGCCAGCAGCCCCTCCGTCGGGGAATCGGAGCAGTACTTC. It specifies CASSPSVGESEQYF.

The V and J genes are TRBV2 and TRBJ1-5, with D uncertain. Trimming took 4 bases from V and 3 from J, leaving 10 bases between them. The CDR3 totals 14 residues. Germline V lookup: CDR1 SNHLY, CDR2 FYNNEI. CDR3 sequence reads: CASSGGALNQPQHF. The CDR3 DNA follows: TGTGCCAGCAGTGGCGGAGCCCTCAATCAGCCCCAGCATTTT.

V and J are TRBV12-5 and TRBJ1-2; TRBD1 aligns across 7 bases. Germline V gives CDR1 LGHNT, CDR2 FRNRAP. The V and J ends lost 0 bases and 6 bases, in that order; junction bases with no gene match: 4. The CDR3 has 14 residues. Here the CDR3 DNA reads TGTGCTAGTGGTTTGGTTGCCAGGGGGAATGGCTACACCTTC. Protein: CASGLVARGNGYTF.

This clone was found once. The chain is built from TRBV6-5 and TRBJ1-5, with D maybe TRBD1 (5 bases). Trimming took 2 bases from V and 5 from J, leaving 16 bases between them. The CDR3 has 16 amino acids. CDR1 and CDR2 from the germline V gene are MNHEY and SVGAGI. The CDR3 loop is CASSYRAGGFDQPQHF. In DNA form, the CDR3 reads TGTGCCAGCAGTTACCGGGCCGGGGGATTCGATCAGCCCCAGCATTTT.

The chain has TRBV16 and TRBJ1-1, with TRBD1 identical over 9 bases. V lost 2 bases to trimming and J lost 1 base; unmatched junction nucleotides: 5. This CDR3 is 16 amino acids long. CDR1 is KGHSY and CDR2 is FQNENV in the germline V gene. For the CDR3, the DNA is TGTGCCAGCAGCCAAACAGGGGGCGCGGGGAACACTGAAGCTTTCTTT. Its translation: CASSQTGGAGNTEAFF.

This sequence joins TRBV5-1 and TRBJ2-3, with 8 bases identical to TRBD1. CDR1 SGHRS and CDR2 YFSETQ come from the germline V gene. V trimming: 2 bases; J trimming: 6 bases; junction bases outside the gene matches: 5. The CDR3 is made up of 14 amino acids. CDR3 DNA: TGCGCCAGCAGCTTCAGGGGGCCCGTGGATACGCAGTATTTT. Translated, it gives CASSFRGPVDTQYF.

This clone was counted a single time. V is TRBV28 and J is TRBJ2-2, with TRBD2 matching over 8 bases. V trimming: 7 bases; J trimming: 4 bases; junction bases outside the gene matches: 2. The CDR3 totals 13 residues. The germline V gene encodes CDR1 MDHEN and CDR2 SYDVKM. CDR3 nucleotide sequence: TGTGCCAGCAAAAGCGGGGGCACCGGGGAGCTGTTTTTT. Its translation is CASKSGGTGELFF.

This chain uses TRBV20-1 with TRBJ2-7; the match to TRBD2 covers 9 bases. CDR3 length: 13 amino acids. The germline gives CDR1 DFQATT, CDR2 SNEGSKA (reference sequence). V lost 3 bases and J lost 2; bases outside the gene matches: 2. The CDR3 protein is CSASASGTYEQYF. The DNA of the CDR3 is TGCAGTGCTAGTGCTAGCGGGACCTACGAGCAGTACTTC.

This clone showed up just once. The rearrangement joins TRBV9 to TRBJ1-4; 9 bases fit TRBD1. The length of the CDR3 is 16 residues. Per germline, CDR1 SGDLS and CDR2 YYNGEE. J was trimmed by 3 bases and V by 4 bases; bases with no gene match: 7. As DNA, the CDR3 is TGTGCCAGCAGCCTCACAGGGGGCTCGTCTAATGAAAAACTGTTTTTT. It yields the protein CASSLTGGSSNEKLFF.

This sequence joins TRBV30 and TRBJ2-3; 9 bases map to TRBD1. This CDR3 spans 13 amino acids. Germline V CDR1 and CDR2: GTSNPN, SVGIG (reference sequence). The V and J ends lost 4 bases and 5 bases, in that order; junction bases with no gene match: 4. The CDR3 spells CAWTGQGRDTQYF. DNA for the CDR3: TGTGCCTGGACGGGACAGGGCCGAGATACGCAGTATTTT.

The rearrangement joins TRBV25-1 to TRBJ1-2; no clear D. The CDR3 is 12 amino acids. Trimming removed 3 bases at V and 4 bases at J, with 6 bases between. CDR1 and CDR2 (germline): MGHDK, SYGVNS. In DNA form, the CDR3 reads TGTGCCAGCAGTGACCTGTTCTATGGCTACACCTTC. Translated: CASSDLFYGYTF.

This chain joins TRBV2 and TRBJ1-4; D is unresolved. Between the trimmed V and J ends, which lost 6 bases and 7 bases, there was a span of 12 bases. This CDR3 comprises 13 residues. CDR1 SNHLY and CDR2 FYNNEI come from the germline V gene. CDR3 sequence (DNA): TGTGCCAGCAGGGACGGAGCGGGTGAAAAACTGTTTTTT. This sequence encodes CASRDGAGEKLFF.

This rearrangement joins TRBV6-1 to TRBJ1-3; D possibly corresponds to TRBD1 (5 bases). CDR3 length: 16 amino acids. Trimming shortened V by 2 bases and J by 0 bases, and 11 bases separated the two germline ends. The germline V gene encodes CDR1 MNHNS and CDR2 SASEGT. CDR3 nucleotides: TGTGCCAGCAGTGAAAGACAGTTTAGCTCTGGAAACACCATATATTTT. It codes for CASSERQFSSGNTIYF.

The chain carries TRBV10-3 and TRBJ1-2, with D uncertain. Trimming left V 11 bases short and J 4 bases short, with 14 bases between. Germline assignment: CDR1 ENHRY and CDR2 SYGVKD. The CDR3 sequence is 12 residues long. The chain's CDR3 is CAVQDLSYGYTF. DNA for the CDR3: TGTGCCGTCCAGGATTTGAGCTATGGCTACACCTTC.

The gene calls are TRBV28 and TRBJ1-5; possibly TRBD1 for D (5 bases). CDR3 length: 18 residues. Germline CDR1 and CDR2: MDHEN and SYDVKM. The germline V and J ends were trimmed by 1 base and 1 base, with 17 bases remaining between them. CDR3 bases: TGTGCCAGCAGTTTATTAGGGGTGAAGGGCCCGAGCAATCAGCCCCAGCATTTT. This gives the protein CASSLLGVKGPSNQPQHF. Full variable domain (remainder filled in from reference TRBV28 and TRBJ1-5): DVKVTQSSRYLVKRTGEKVFLECVQDMDHENMFWYRQDPGLGLRLIYFSYDVKMKEKGDIPEGYSVSREKKERFSLILESASTNQTSMYLCASSLLGVKGPSNQPQHFGDGTRLSIL.